The 11 T cell receptor beta chains given below trace back to one sample, sequenced in a study of early T cells in non-severe SARS-CoV-2 infection. TCRdb ran MiXCR on the 5' RACE reads and lists one entry per CDR3 protein. The repertoire holds some 60,000 distinct CDR3 sequences, with 8.5% to 10% as singletons. Sequences were obtained from whole blood. The receptors derive from an adult who was a healthcare worker with PCR-confirmed SARS-CoV-2 infection or an uninfected control (not recorded which).

This clonotype was observed at least ten times. The genes are TRBV12-3 or TRBV12-4 and TRBJ2-7; TRBD1 aligns across 9 bases. The trim removed 6 bases at V and 4 bases at J, leaving 7 bases unmatched. The CDR3 has 14 amino acids. CDR3: CASSLGTGIYEQYF. In nucleotides, the CDR3 is TGTGCCAGCAGCCTCGGGACAGGGATATACGAGCAGTACTTC.

This clonotype was counted many times. V gene TRBV20-1 combines with J gene TRBJ2-7, with 9 bases matching TRBD2. CDR3 length equals 15 residues. Trimming at V came to 0 bases and at J to 7 bases, leaving 10 bases not matched to a gene. Per the germline V gene, CDR1 is DFQATT and CDR2 is SNEGSKA (reference sequence). The CDR3 loop is CSARDATSGEGEQYF. The CDR3 region has the DNA TGCAGTGCTAGAGATGCGACTAGCGGTGAGGGAGAGCAGTACTTC.

This rearrangement joins TRBV2 to TRBJ2-2; maybe TRBD1 (5 bases). Trimming cost V 8 bases and J 4 bases, with 14 bases left between them. The CDR3 covers 14 residues. Germline V gives CDR1 SNHLY, CDR2 FYNNEI. The DNA of the CDR3 is TGTGCCAGCTTAGGGGCAAGACCCACCGGGGAGCTGTTTTTT. The encoded protein is CASLGARPTGELFF.

This rearrangement joins TRBV20-1 to TRBJ2-3; D ambiguous. Germline V gives CDR1 DFQATT, CDR2 SNEGSKA (reference sequence). The CDR3 extends over 15 amino acids. V lost 0 bases, J lost 1 base, and 11 bases lay in between. CDR3 residues: CSARDLGIGTDTQYF. CDR3 nucleotides: TGCAGTGCTAGAGATCTAGGGATAGGCACAGATACGCAGTATTTT.

This clonotype has ten or more counts. This sequence joins TRBV6-6 and TRBJ2-7, with D possibly being TRBD2 (6 bases). Germline V gene sequence: CDR1 MNHNY, CDR2 SVGAGI (reference sequence). V was trimmed by 7 bases and J by 0 bases, leaving 13 bases between them. This CDR3 has 14 amino acids. The CDR3 sequence: CASMSPGVSYEQYF. In DNA form, the CDR3 reads TGTGCCAGCATGTCACCGGGAGTCTCCTACGAGCAGTACTTC.

This clonotype was counted many times. The chain recombines TRBV29-1 with TRBJ2-2; D is perhaps TRBD1 (5 bases). V shed 6 bases and J shed 0 bases, with 11 bases lying between them. The CDR3 runs to 14 residues. Germline V lookup: CDR1 SQVTM, CDR2 ANQGSEA. The CDR3 here is CSVRTRANTGELFF. In DNA, the CDR3 is TGCAGCGTCCGGACACGAGCGAACACCGGGGAGCTGTTTTTT.

This clonotype was counted many times. The V gene is TRBV5-8, the J gene TRBJ2-7; maybe TRBD2 (6 bases). This CDR3 is built from 15 residues. The germline CDR1 and CDR2 sequences are SGHTS and YDEGEE. Trimming stripped 0 bases from V and 1 base from J, with 11 bases between. The CDR3 region is CASSLEGGVSYEQYF. CDR3 sequence (DNA): TGTGCCAGCAGCTTGGAGGGCGGGGTTTCCTACGAGCAGTACTTC.

This clonotype appeared many times. The rearrangement joins TRBV6-5 to TRBJ1-2, with TRBD1 matching over 9 bases. The CDR3 consists of 14 residues. Per the germline V gene, CDR1 is MNHEY and CDR2 is SVGAGI. J lost 8 bases, V lost 4 bases, and 8 bases had no gene match. CDR3 sequence reads: CASSSSGTGIGYTF. The DNA of the CDR3 is TGTGCCAGCAGTTCCTCCGGGACAGGGATCGGCTACACCTTC.

This chain links TRBV7-2 with TRBJ2-2, with 7 bases identical to TRBD2. The CDR3 contains 15 residues. With V trimmed by 1 base and J by 3 bases, 2 bases remained unmatched. Germline V gene sequence: CDR1 SGHTA, CDR2 FQGNSA. The CDR3, as DNA: TGTGCCAGCAGCTTAGGTGCGGGAGACACCGGGGAGCTGTTTTTT. It is translated as CASSLGAGDTGELFF. Full variable domain (rest looked up from reference TRBV7-2 and TRBJ2-2): GAGVSQSPSNKVTEKGKDVELRCDPISGHTALYWYRQSLGQGLEFLIYFQGNSAPDKSGLPSDRFSAERTGGSVSTLTIQRTQQEDSAVYLCASSLGAGDTGELFFGEGSRLTVL.

This clonotype came up many times. The rearrangement uses TRBV20-1 and TRBJ2-1; D uncertain. The V and J ends lost 0 bases and 1 base respectively, with 4 bases between them. This CDR3 contains 13 residues. CDR1 DFQATT and CDR2 SNEGSKA come from the germline V gene (reference sequence). In nucleotides, the CDR3 is TGCAGTGCTAGAGAAGAATCCTACAATGAGCAGTTCTTC. Translated, it gives CSAREESYNEQFF.

This clonotype has a count of ten or more. V usage is TRBV19 and J usage is TRBJ2-6; no definite D call. V was cut by 6 bases and J by 4 bases, with 13 bases left in between. The CDR3 has 15 residues. Germline V gene lookup returns CDR1 LNHDA and CDR2 SQIVND (reference sequence). The CDR3 bases are TGTGCCAGTAGCCCTTTCGAGGCGGGGGCCAACGTCCTGACTTTC. Its protein is CASSPFEAGANVLTF.